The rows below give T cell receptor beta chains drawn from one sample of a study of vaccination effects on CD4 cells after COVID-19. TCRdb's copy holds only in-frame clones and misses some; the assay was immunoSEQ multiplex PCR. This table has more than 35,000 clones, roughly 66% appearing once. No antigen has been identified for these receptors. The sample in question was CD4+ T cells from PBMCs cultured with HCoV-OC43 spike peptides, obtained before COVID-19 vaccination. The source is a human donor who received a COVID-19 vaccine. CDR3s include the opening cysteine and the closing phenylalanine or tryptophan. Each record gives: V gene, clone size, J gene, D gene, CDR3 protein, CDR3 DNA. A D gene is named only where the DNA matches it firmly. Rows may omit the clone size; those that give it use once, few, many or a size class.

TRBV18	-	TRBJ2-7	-	CASSLTSDKGLEQYF	TGTGCCAGCTCACTAACCAGCGATAAAGGCCTGGAGCAGTACTTC
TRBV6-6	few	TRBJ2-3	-	CASSYSSTNTDTQYF	TGTGCCAGCAGTTACTCGAGTACAAACACAGATACGCAGTATTTT
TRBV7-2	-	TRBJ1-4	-	CASTYMGWGEREKLFF	TGTGCCAGCACCTATATGGGGTGGGGGGAACGTGAAAAACTGTTTTTT
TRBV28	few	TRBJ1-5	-	CASRFENQPQHF	TGTGCCAGCAGGTTTGAAAATCAGCCCCAGCATTTT
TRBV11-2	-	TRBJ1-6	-	CASSSPGQGHNSPLHF	TGTGCCAGCAGCTCCCCCGGCCAGGGGCATAATTCACCCCTCCACTTT
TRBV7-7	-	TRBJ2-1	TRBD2	CASSLEASGVYNEQFF	TGTGCCAGCAGCTTAGAGGCTAGCGGGGTCTACAATGAGCAGTTCTTC
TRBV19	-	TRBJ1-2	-	CASSIFLGRGYTF	TGTGCCAGTAGTATATTTTTGGGCCGTGGCTACACCTTC
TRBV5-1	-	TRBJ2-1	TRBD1	CASSLQGSSYNEQFF	TGCGCCAGCAGCTTACAGGGGAGCTCCTACAATGAGCAGTTCTTC
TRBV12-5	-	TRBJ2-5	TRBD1	CASVAAQGAKWQETQYF	TGTGCTAGTGTCGCTGCACAGGGGGCGAAATGGCAAGAGACCCAGTACTTC
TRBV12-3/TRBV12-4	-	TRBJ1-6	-	CASSFNSPLHF	TGTGCCAGCAGTTTTAATTCACCCCTCCACTTT
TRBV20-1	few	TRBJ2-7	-	CSATRAYEQYF	TGCAGTGCCACTAGGGCCTACGAGCAGTACTTC
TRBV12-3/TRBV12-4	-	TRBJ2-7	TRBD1	CASGRTGGHEQYF	TGTGCCAGCGGAAGGACAGGGGGCCACGAGCAGTACTTC
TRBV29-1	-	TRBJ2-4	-	CSVEAGGGRAKNIQYF	TGCAGCGTTGAGGCAGGGGGAGGTAGGGCCAAAAACATTCAGTACTTC
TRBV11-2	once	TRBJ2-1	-	CASSWLSGRYNEQFF	TGTGCCAGCAGCTGGCTTAGCGGACGATACAATGAGCAGTTCTTC
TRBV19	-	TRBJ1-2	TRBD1	CASSFSQQGRHGYTF	TGTGCCAGTAGTTTTTCCCAACAGGGGCGCCATGGCTACACCTTC
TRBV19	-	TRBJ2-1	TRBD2	CASSIQRGMGNEQFF	TGTGCCAGTAGTATCCAGCGGGGGATGGGCAATGAGCAGTTCTTC
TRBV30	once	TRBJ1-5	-	CAWSVNSNQPQHF	TGTGCCTGGAGTGTTAATAGCAATCAGCCCCAGCATTTT
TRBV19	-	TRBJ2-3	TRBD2	CASSIKTSGSSDTQYF	TGTGCCAGTAGTATAAAGACTAGCGGGAGTTCAGATACGCAGTATTTT
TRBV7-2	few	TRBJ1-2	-	CASSLDRVSGYTF	TGTGCCAGCAGCTTAGACAGGGTATCTGGCTACACCTTC
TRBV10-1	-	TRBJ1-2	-	CASSGTYGYTF	TGCGCCAGCAGTGGGACATATGGCTACACCTTC
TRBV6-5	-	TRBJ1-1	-	CASSYGGGNTEAFF	TGTGCCAGCAGTTACGGGGGGGGGAACACTGAAGCTTTCTTT
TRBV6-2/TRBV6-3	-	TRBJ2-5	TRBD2	CASSQGLAGVETQYF	TGTGCCAGCAGTCAAGGACTAGCGGGGGTAGAGACCCAGTACTTC
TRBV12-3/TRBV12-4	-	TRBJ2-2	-	CASSFPAGELFF	TGTGCCAGCAGTTTCCCCGCCGGGGAGCTGTTTTTT
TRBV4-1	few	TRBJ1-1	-	CASSQVIRDTEAFF	TGCGCCAGCAGCCAAGTTATACGGGACACTGAAGCTTTCTTT